The present TCR beta chain was sequenced within a study of blood T cell repertoires in COVID-19. The CDR3 runs to 12 residues. The V end lost 9 bases, the J end lost 5 bases, and 14 bases lay between the germline ends. The data were produced by immunoSEQ multiplex PCR, yet TCRdb's version contains in-frame clones alone and is incomplete. The sample has 350,000 or so clones, almost 90% seen once. Recruits, aged roughly 18 to 100 years, lived in some 25 US areas. Grouping used clinical history reported by participants in a survey and questionnaire. The clonotype originates from a woman in her twenties or thirties who had been exposed to COVID-19. The sequencing input was PBMCs or T cells enriched from blood (not recorded which). The chain is built from TRBV12-3 or TRBV12-4 and TRBJ2-7, with TRBD2 as a possible D gene (6 bases). CDR3 sequence: CASGGIRHEQYF. In DNA form, the CDR3 reads TGTGCCAGTGGGGGGATCCGCCACGAGCAGTACTTC.